One sample yielded the 3 T cell receptor beta chains listed below, sequenced in a study of cytomegalovirus exposure and HLA in healthy donors. Both 60 Vbeta primers and 13 Jbeta primers went into the PCR. Here immunoSEQ multiplex PCR was the method, and the copy in TCRdb shows in-frame clones only, minus some. This sample lists fewer than 60,000 clones; its ten largest clones have more than 10%. The sequenced sample consisted of PBMCs. The origin of the receptors is a woman aged 25 to 39 in good health and CMV-seropositive.

The V gene is TRBV6-1, the J gene TRBJ1-1, with 9 bases aligning to TRBD1. This CDR3 region has 15 residues. The V and J ends lost 4 bases and 1 base, in that order; junction bases with no gene match: 4. Germline-derived CDR1 and CDR2 are MNHNS and SASEGT. CDR3 nucleotide sequence: TGTGCCAGCAGTGCCTGGGACAGGGAGAACACTGAAGCTTTCTTT. Its protein is CASSAWDRENTEAFF.

The chain uses TRBV30 and TRBJ2-5, with a possible D match to TRBD2 (5 bases). The DNA end lines up better with TRBJ2-7; the J call may be wrong. This CDR3 comprises 13 residues. Germline V gives CDR1 GTSNPN, CDR2 SVGIG (reference sequence). The CDR3 reads CAWSIRVGSEQYF. CDR3 coding DNA: TGTGCCTGGAGTATACGAGTGGGGAGCGAGCAGTACTTC.

The chain combines TRBV27 with TRBJ1-5; no clear D gene. The CDR3 is 15 amino acids. V lost 2 bases to trimming and J lost 4 bases, with 12 bases between them. Germline V gene lookup returns CDR1 MNHEY and CDR2 SMNVEV (reference sequence). CDR3 DNA sequence: TGTGCCAGCAGTTTAGGATGGGGAGGTAATCAGCCCCAGCATTTT. Protein product: CASSLGWGGNQPQHF.